The 32 T cell receptor beta chains listed next were all sequenced from one sample in a study of T cell changes during pregnancy in multiple sclerosis. TCRdb's copy holds only in-frame clones and misses some; the assay was immunoSEQ multiplex PCR. The sample lists 75,000 to 80,000 clones, just under 95% occurring once. Sequenced here: peripheral blood, sampled in the second trimester of pregnancy. All receptors derive from a female donor in good health, enrolled as a control in a pregnancy study.

CDR3 DNA sequence: TGTGCCAGCAGTGAAAGTCCCCCGAGGAAATTCGGAGAGACCCAGTACTTC. Its protein is CASSESPPRKFGETQYF. The genes are TRBV2 and TRBJ2-5; D unresolved. V was trimmed by 2 bases and J by 4 bases, leaving 20 bases between them. The CDR3 is 17 residues long. Germline values: CDR1 SNHLY, CDR2 FYNNEI.

J is TRBJ2-6 and V is TRBV5-1; 7 nucleotides align to TRBD1. Germline V gene lookup returns CDR1 SGHRS and CDR2 YFSETQ. CDR3 length: 18 residues. The V segment lost 5 bases and the J segment 0 bases; nucleotides outside the gene matches: 11. CDR3 in amino acids: CASRTPGQLISGANVLTF. In DNA form, the CDR3 reads TGCGCCAGCAGAACACCGGGACAGTTAATCTCTGGGGCCAACGTCCTGACTTTC.

The chain carries TRBV18 and TRBJ1-1, with TRBD1 matching 12 bases. The germline V gene has CDR1 KGHSH and CDR2 LQKENI. The CDR3 loop spans 18 amino acids. V was clipped by 4 bases and J by 6 bases; unmatched bases: 15. CDR3 nucleotides: TGTGCCAGCTCACTGCCGGGACAGGGGGCGAGGGGTAACGCTGAAGCTTTCTTT. Encoded protein: CASSLPGQGARGNAEAFF.

J is TRBJ1-1 and V is TRBV5-1; 9 nucleotides line up with TRBD1. CDR3 length equals 17 residues. Germline CDR1 SGHRS, CDR2 YFSETQ. Trimming cost V 3 bases and J 1 base; bases outside gene matches: 10. CDR3 nucleotide sequence: TGCGCCAGCAGCTGGGGGGGGGACAGGGTAACGAACACTGAAGCTTTCTTT. Amino acids: CASSWGGDRVTNTEAFF.

V gene TRBV5-4 combines with J gene TRBJ2-7, with 7 nucleotides matching TRBD1. Germline V gene lookup returns CDR1 SGHNT and CDR2 YYREEE (reference sequence). J was trimmed by 2 bases and V by 4 bases; bases with no gene match: 9. CDR3 length: 15 residues. The CDR3 here is CASSPYSGTAYEQYF. The CDR3 coding sequence is TGTGCCAGCAGCCCGTACTCCGGGACAGCCTACGAGCAGTACTTC.

CDR3 amino acids: CASSPGRGAMNTEAFF. The CDR3 DNA reads as TGTGCCAGCAGCCCAGGGAGGGGAGCGATGAACACTGAAGCTTTCTTT. This chain links TRBV7-3 with TRBJ1-1; TRBD1 is a possible D gene (5 bases). The CDR3 has 16 amino acids. The germline V gene encodes CDR1 SGHTA and CDR2 FQGTGA. Trimming removed 5 bases from V and 0 bases from J, with 16 bases in between.

This sequence joins TRBV10-1 and TRBJ2-7, with 7 bases identical to TRBD1. The CDR3 sequence is 13 residues long. V trimming: 6 bases; J trimming: 5 bases; junction bases outside the gene matches: 7. Germline values: CDR1 WNHNN, CDR2 SYGVQD (reference sequence). Written as DNA, the CDR3 is TGCGCCAGCAGAACAGGGGCTTGCCACGAGCAGTACTTC. Translated: CASRTGACHEQYF.

This clone occurred once. This chain uses TRBV5-8 with TRBJ2-1; 10 bases are a match to TRBD1. The CDR3 runs 17 residues. Trimming took 7 bases from V and 4 from J; bases not matched to a gene: 14. Germline assignment: CDR1 SGHTS and CDR2 YDEGEE. The CDR3 nucleotides are TGTGCCAGCGGGGGGGGGACAGGGGACCCAAAATACAATGAGCAGTTCTTC. Its translation: CASGGGTGDPKYNEQFF. The full variable domain, completed using reference TRBV5-8 and TRBJ2-1, is EAGVTQSPTHLIKTRGQQATLRCSPISGHTSVYWYQQALGLGLQFLLWYDEGEERNRGNFPPRFSGRQFPNYSSELNVNALELEDSALYLCASGGGTGDPKYNEQFFGPGTRLTVL.

This chain joins TRBV19 and TRBJ1-2; 7 positions agree with TRBD1. Germline V gene data show CDR1 as LNHDA and CDR2 as SQIVND (reference sequence). CDR3 length equals 16 residues. J was trimmed by 2 bases and V by 4 bases; bases with no gene match: 10. The CDR3 here is CASSTRQGISNYGYTF. CDR3 nucleotide sequence: TGTGCCAGTAGTACCAGACAGGGTATATCAAACTATGGCTACACCTTC.

The chain employs TRBV7-8 and TRBJ1-1; D possibly corresponds to TRBD1 (6 bases). CDR1 and CDR2 (germline): SGHVS, FQNEAQ. V lost 1 base and J 5 bases, leaving 14 bases between the germline ends. The CDR3 is 15 amino acids. The CDR3 loop is CASSLVAQGSTEAFF. Here the CDR3 DNA reads TGTGCCAGCAGCTTAGTTGCACAGGGCTCGACTGAAGCTTTCTTT. Full variable domain (remainder filled in from reference TRBV7-8 and TRBJ1-1): GAGVSQSPRYKVAKRGQDVALRCDPISGHVSLFWYQQALGQGPEFLTYFQNEAQLDKSGLPSDRFFAERPEGSVSTLKIQRTQQEDSAVYLCASSLVAQGSTEAFFGQGTRLTVV.

This chain joins TRBV30 and TRBJ2-1; TRBD2 might be the D (5 bases). V lost 5 bases and J lost 7, with 18 bases in between. CDR3 length equals 14 residues. The germline V gene has CDR1 GTSNPN and CDR2 SVGIG (reference sequence). The DNA for the CDR3 is TGTGCCTGGGGTATAGGACTCCTGCAAAATGAGCAGTTCTTC. Translation gives CAWGIGLLQNEQFF. Filled out from reference TRBV30 and TRBJ2-1, the complete variable domain reads SQTIHQWPATLVQPVGSPLSLECTVEGTSNPNLYWYRQAAGRGLQLLFYSVGIGQISSEVPQNLSASRPQDRQFILSSKKLLLSDSGFYLCAWGIGLLQNEQFFGPGTRLTVL.

The chain recombines TRBV4-2 with TRBJ1-4; 8 bases line up with TRBD1. This CDR3 is 15 amino acids long. The trim removed 5 bases at V and 8 bases at J, leaving 10 bases unmatched. Germline CDR1 and CDR2: LGHNA and YNFKEQ. For the CDR3, the DNA is TGTGCCAGCAGCAATTCCGGGACAGGAGGCGAAAAACTGTTTTTT. It encodes CASSNSGTGGEKLFF.

The chain recombines TRBV6-1 with TRBJ2-6, with D perhaps matching TRBD1 (6 bases). This CDR3 region has 19 residues. Trimming took 2 bases from V and 0 from J, leaving 17 bases between them. CDR1 is MNHNS, CDR2 SASEGT, per germline. CDR3: CASSEYMGTRSSGANVLTF. Here the CDR3 DNA reads TGTGCCAGCAGTGAATACATGGGGACAAGAAGCTCTGGGGCCAACGTCCTGACTTTC.

This chain uses TRBV30 with TRBJ2-7, with D perhaps matching TRBD1 (5 bases). This CDR3 has 13 amino acids. Germline lookup yields CDR1 GTSNPN and CDR2 SVGIG (reference sequence). V shed 3 bases and J shed 5 bases, with 14 bases lying between them. The CDR3 DNA is TGTGCCTGGAGAAGGGGTATTGGCGACGAGCAGTACTTC. Protein sequence: CAWRRGIGDEQYF.

The genes are TRBV7-3 and TRBJ2-3; 10 bases align to TRBD2. This CDR3 contains 16 residues. The J segment lost 4 bases and the V segment lost 6 bases, leaving 10 bases of the junction unmatched. Germline V gene sequence: CDR1 SGHTA, CDR2 FQGTGA. The CDR3 DNA reads TGTGCCAGCAGTCTTAGCGGGGGGTACCCCCCAGATACGCAGTATTTT. It yields the protein CASSLSGGYPPDTQYF.

The chain carries TRBV4-2 and TRBJ2-1, with 10 bases aligning to TRBD2. The V gene's germline CDR1 is LGHNA and CDR2 YNFKEQ. The length of the CDR3 is 16 residues. The V and J ends lost 4 bases and 6 bases, in that order; junction bases with no gene match: 9. In DNA, the CDR3 is TGTGCCAGCAGCCCGGAAAATAGCGGGGGGACCAATGAGCAGTTCTTC. Protein sequence: CASSPENSGGTNEQFF.

In its sample, this clone was seen once. The chain employs TRBV6-5 and TRBJ2-3; weak D call: TRBD2 (5 bases). Trimming removed 0 bases at V and 6 bases at J, with 10 bases between. Germline CDR1 reads MNHEY; CDR2 reads SVGAGI. This CDR3 region has 14 residues. The CDR3 region is CASSYSLGGDTQYF. As DNA, the CDR3 is TGTGCCAGCAGTTACTCACTAGGTGGGGATACGCAGTATTTT.

This clone was recorded once. CDR3 nucleotides: TGTGCCAGCAGAAATACCTACGAGCAGTACTTC. Amino acid sequence: CASRNTYEQYF. V usage is TRBV11-3 and J usage is TRBJ2-7; D remains unclear. Looked up from germline, CDR1 is SGHNT and CDR2 is YENEEA. This CDR3 region has 11 residues. V was clipped by 6 bases and J by 2 bases, with 5 bases between them.

The rearrangement links TRBV7-9 to TRBJ1-1, with D possibly being TRBD1 (5 bases). Germline CDR1 and CDR2: SEHNR and FQNEAQ (reference sequence). With 1 base removed from V and 5 bases from J, the gap between germline ends came to 14 bases. The CDR3 is made up of 15 amino acids. CDR3 amino acids: CASSLVSGFKTEAFF. The CDR3 region has the DNA TGTGCCAGCAGCTTAGTGTCAGGGTTCAAAACTGAAGCTTTCTTT.

The V call is TRBV5-6, the J call TRBJ2-7, with 8 bases fitting TRBD1. From germline, CDR1 is SGHDT and CDR2 YYEEEE. The CDR3 totals 15 residues. Trimming at V came to 1 base and at J to 5 bases, leaving 8 bases not matched to a gene. CDR3 residues: CASSLRYDRGHEQYF. CDR3 DNA sequence: TGTGCCAGCAGCTTGAGGTACGACAGGGGCCACGAGCAGTACTTC.

This rearrangement joins TRBV7-3 to TRBJ2-7, with D perhaps matching TRBD1 (6 bases). Trimming stripped 5 bases from V and 6 bases from J, with 14 bases between. Germline CDR1 and CDR2: SGHTA and FQGTGA. The CDR3 has 13 amino acids. CDR3 nucleotides: TGTGCCAGCAGCGGTCGGACAGATGGCGAGCAGTACTTC. Its translation: CASSGRTDGEQYF.

The chain is built from TRBV5-1 and TRBJ1-1; 8 nucleotides agree with TRBD1. V dropped 5 bases and J dropped 0; count of bases not matched to a gene: 9. Germline values: CDR1 SGHRS, CDR2 YFSETQ. The length of the CDR3 is 16 residues. The DNA of the CDR3 is TGCGCCAGCAGATACGGCCCAGGGGGCCTGAACACTGAAGCTTTCTTT. Its translation is CASRYGPGGLNTEAFF.

This sequence joins TRBV5-1 and TRBJ1-5, with 7 bases that match TRBD1. The trim removed 2 bases at V and 2 bases at J, leaving 1 base unmatched. From germline, CDR1 is SGHRS and CDR2 YFSETQ. This CDR3 comprises 14 residues. The CDR3 DNA is TGCGCCAGCAGCTTTGGGACAGGCAATCAGCCCCAGCATTTT. The encoded protein is CASSFGTGNQPQHF. The variable domain in full, completed from reference TRBV5-1 and TRBJ1-5, reads KAGVTQTPRYLIKTRGQQVTLSCSPISGHRSVSWYQQTPGQGLQFLFEYFSETQRNKGNFPGRFSGRQFSNSRSEMNVSTLELGDSALYLCASSFGTGNQPQHFGDGTRLSIL.

This clone was seen only once. The rearrangement links TRBV27 to TRBJ2-7; 10 positions match TRBD1. The CDR3 totals 14 residues. V trimming: 8 bases; J trimming: 9 bases; junction bases outside the gene matches: 13. CDR1 and CDR2 (germline): MNHEY, SMNVEV (reference sequence). The CDR3 nucleotides read TGTGCCAGCGCTAGACAGGGGGCAGGAGGGGGGCAGTACTTC. Protein: CASARQGAGGGQYF.

The J gene is TRBJ2-7, the V gene TRBV7-2; unclear D gene. V lost 3 bases and J 1 base, leaving 4 bases between the germline ends. Germline CDR1 SGHTA, CDR2 FQGNSA. CDR3 length: 12 residues. In DNA, the CDR3 is TGTGCCAGCAGCTTCTCTTCCTACGAGCAGTACTTC. Protein: CASSFSSYEQYF.

The chain is built from TRBV21-1 and TRBJ1-2; the listed D gene, TRBD1, was not tested against the DNA. TRBV21-1 is a known pseudogene. This CDR3 has 17 amino acids. CDR3 in DNA: TGTGCCAGCAGCAAAAGGAACAGGGGGCTTAGGGACTATGGCTACACCTTC. Residues: CASSKRNRGLRDYGYTF.

J is TRBJ1-1 and V is TRBV11-2, with D unclear. CDR3 length equals 12 residues. V gave up 5 bases and J gave up 6 bases, with 10 bases separating them. The germline CDR1 and CDR2 sequences are SGHAT and FQNNGV. CDR3: CASSTNAPEAFF. DNA for the CDR3: TGTGCCAGCAGCACAAACGCTCCTGAAGCTTTCTTT.

This chain links TRBV30 with TRBJ2-4; 7 nucleotides agree with TRBD1. CDR1 is GTSNPN, CDR2 SVGIG, per germline (reference sequence). The CDR3 is 15 amino acids. V was clipped by 3 bases and J by 0 bases; unmatched bases: 5. The CDR3 DNA reads as TGTGCCTGGAGGAGGGGGCGTCTAGCCAAAAACATTCAGTACTTC. Its translation is CAWRRGRLAKNIQYF.

A single count supports this clone. The rearrangement uses TRBV11-3 and TRBJ2-5; D might be TRBD1 (7 bases). The CDR3 spans 14 residues. CDR1 and CDR2 (germline): SGHNT, YENEEA. Trimming left V 7 bases short and J 0 bases short, with 12 bases between. CDR3 nucleotide sequence: TGTGCCAGCAACCGGGGGACAGACCAAGAGACCCAGTACTTC. Protein: CASNRGTDQETQYF.

CDR3 protein: CASRRQKKSSGNTIYF. The CDR3 DNA is TGTGCCAGCAGAAGACAGAAAAAGTCCTCTGGAAACACCATATATTTT. This chain connects TRBV2 to TRBJ1-3, with D perhaps TRBD1 (5 bases). CDR1 and CDR2 from the germline V gene are SNHLY and FYNNEI. The CDR3 runs to 16 residues. Between the trimmed V and J ends, which lost 6 bases and 0 bases, there was a span of 15 bases.

This chain uses TRBV4-3 with TRBJ2-1; no clear D. CDR3 size: 14 residues. Germline CDR1 reads LGHNA; CDR2 reads YSLEER. V lost 4 bases, J lost 0 bases, and 7 bases lay in between. This chain's CDR3 is CASSRGFSYNEQFF. DNA of the CDR3: TGCGCCAGCAGCCGCGGATTCTCCTACAATGAGCAGTTCTTC.

V usage is TRBV21-1 and J usage is TRBJ1-5; the D call TRBD1 from the table was never checked on the DNA. TRBV21-1 is a documented pseudogene. The CDR3 contains 19 residues. The CDR3: CASSKVVSLGVKFNQPQHF. The CDR3 DNA reads as TGTGCCAGCAGCAAAGTCGTTAGTTTAGGGGTAAAGTTCAATCAGCCCCAGCATTTT.